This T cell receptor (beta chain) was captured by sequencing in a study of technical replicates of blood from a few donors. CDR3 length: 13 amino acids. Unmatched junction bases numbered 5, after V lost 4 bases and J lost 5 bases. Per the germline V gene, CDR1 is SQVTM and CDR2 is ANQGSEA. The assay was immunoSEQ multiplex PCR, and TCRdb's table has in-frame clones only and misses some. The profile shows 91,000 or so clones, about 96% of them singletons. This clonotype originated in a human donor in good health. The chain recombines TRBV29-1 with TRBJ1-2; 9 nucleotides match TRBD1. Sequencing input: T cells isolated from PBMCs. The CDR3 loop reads CSVAGTGRYGYTF. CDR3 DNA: TGCAGCGTTGCAGGGACAGGGAGATATGGCTACACCTTC. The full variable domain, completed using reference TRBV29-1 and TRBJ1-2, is SAVISQKPSRDICQRGTSLTIQCQVDSQVTMMFWYRQQPGQSLTLIATANQGSEATYESGFVIDKFPISRPNLTFSTLTVSNMSPEDSSIYLCSVAGTGRYGYTFGSGTRLTVV.